Presented here are 30 T cell receptor beta chains from one specimen sequenced in a study of T-cell reconstitution after alpha-beta-depleted transplantation in children. The authors prepared the TCRbeta library with unique molecular identifiers. TCRdb re-called the PCR reads with MiXCR, one entry per CDR3 protein. The top ten hold about 6% of the sample, which has about 230,000 distinct CDR3 sequences, around 10% seen once. Material: PBMCs from the stem cell graft donor, obtained from the stem cell graft. The origin of the receptors is a human donor who donated a stem cell graft to a child with acute lymphoblastic leukemia.

This clonotype was detected a few times. This chain joins TRBV15 and TRBJ1-2; no clear D. Germline loops: CDR1 LNHNV, CDR2 YYDKDF (reference sequence). This CDR3 region has 12 residues. Trimming left V 8 bases short and J 2 bases short, with 9 bases between. CDR3 loop: CATSSFNYGYTF. CDR3 DNA sequence: TGTGCCACCTCTAGCTTCAACTATGGCTACACCTTC.

There are a few counts of this clonotype. The chain combines TRBV5-1 with TRBJ2-2; 7 nucleotides align to TRBD2. CDR3 length equals 14 residues. V dropped 4 bases and J dropped 6; count of bases not matched to a gene: 6. The germline gives CDR1 SGHRS, CDR2 YFSETQ. Written as DNA, the CDR3 is TGCGCCAGCAGCAGAACCGGGGGGTCCGGGGAGCTGTTTTTT. Protein sequence: CASSRTGGSGELFF.

This chain joins TRBV20-1 and TRBJ2-2; the D gene is possibly TRBD2 (5 bases). The CDR3 sequence is 17 residues long. V was cut by 2 bases and J by 4 bases, with 20 bases left in between. Germline V gene sequence: CDR1 DFQATT, CDR2 SNEGSKA (reference sequence). CDR3 loop: CSARQTRTGMGTGELFF. CDR3 coding DNA: TGCAGTGCTAGACAGACCAGGACGGGGATGGGCACCGGGGAGCTGTTTTTT.

This clonotype has more than one count but fewer than ten. The chain uses TRBV25-1 and TRBJ1-1; D not resolved. The CDR3 sequence is 16 residues long. Germline assignment: CDR1 MGHDK and CDR2 SYGVNS. The germline V and J ends were trimmed by 1 base and 4 bases, with 16 bases remaining between them. CDR3 DNA: TGTGCCAGCAGTGAATTGGGGTCGGGTGGGGTCACTGAAGCTTTCTTT. Its translation is CASSELGSGGVTEAFF.

This clonotype has a count of ten or more. The CDR3 DNA follows: TGTGCCAGCAGCCCCAGTCCCCCAGCTCACACAGATACGCAGTATTTT. Translated: CASSPSPPAHTDTQYF. This chain connects TRBV12-3 or TRBV12-4 to TRBJ2-3, with D unclear. The CDR3 loop spans 16 amino acids. The ends were cut back, 6 bases at V and 2 bases at J, with 18 bases in the middle.

This clonotype was detected a few times. This chain uses TRBV9 with TRBJ1-1; D remains unclear. Trimming pared 4 bases from V and 8 bases from J, leaving 9 bases between. CDR3 length: 11 amino acids. The germline V gene has CDR1 SGDLS and CDR2 YYNGEE. CDR3 protein: CASSLREEAFF. CDR3 DNA: TGTGCCAGCAGCTTAAGGGAAGAAGCTTTCTTT. The full variable domain, completed using reference TRBV9 and TRBJ1-1, is DSGVTQTPKHLITATGQRVTLRCSPRSGDLSVYWYQQSLDQGLQFLIQYYNGEERAKGNILERFSAQQFPDLHSELNLSSLELGDSALYFCASSLREEAFFGQGTRLTVV.

This clonotype has more than one count but fewer than ten. The chain has TRBV19 and TRBJ1-5, with TRBD1 matching 7 bases. The CDR3 is 18 residues long. Germline CDR1 and CDR2: LNHDA and SQIVND (reference sequence). The V segment lost 7 bases and the J segment 2 bases; nucleotides outside the gene matches: 17. The CDR3 DNA reads as TGTGCCAGTAAACCAACGGGGGTAAGGGGGCGAGGCAATCAGCCCCAGCATTTT. Amino acids: CASKPTGVRGRGNQPQHF. Together with reference TRBV19 and TRBJ1-5, the CDR3 gives the full variable domain: DGGITQSPKYLFRKEGQNVTLSCEQNLNHDAMYWYRQDPGQGLRLIYYSQIVNDFQKGDIAEGYSVSREKKESFPLTVTSAQKNPTAFYLCASKPTGVRGRGNQPQHFGDGTRLSIL.

In this sample, this clonotype turned up a few times. This chain joins TRBV21-1 and TRBJ2-3; the table's D gene call, TRBD2, was not cross checked with the DNA. TRBV21-1 constitutes a pseudogene. The CDR3 consists of 19 residues. The chain's CDR3 is CASSPWGGTSGECTDTQYF. CDR3 bases: TGTGCCAGCAGCCCATGGGGAGGAACTAGCGGGGAGTGCACAGATACGCAGTATTTT.

In this sample, this clonotype turned up a few times. The chain recombines TRBV4-1 with TRBJ2-1, with D perhaps given as TRBD1 or TRBD2 (5 bases each). Deletions cut 4 bases from V and 7 bases from J, with 17 bases between. CDR3 length: 15 residues. Germline loops: CDR1 MGHRA, CDR2 YSYEKL. CDR3 in DNA: TGCGCCAGCAGCCTTATCGGGGCAGGGTTGAATGAGCAGTTCTTC. Amino acid sequence: CASSLIGAGLNEQFF.

The sample holds a few counts of this clonotype. Mismatch with germline at one junction end may stem from a read error. The CDR3 reads CATSQGSVNTEAFF. The DNA for the CDR3 is TGCGCCACCAGTCAAGGGTCGGTGAACACTGAAGCTTTCTTT. This sequence joins TRBV10-1 and TRBJ1-1; no reliable D call. Germline lookup yields CDR1 WNHNN and CDR2 SYGVQD (reference sequence). The CDR3 is made up of 14 amino acids.

The DNA for the CDR3 is TGTGCCAGCAGCTTCGGGACCCGCGAGGAGACCCAGTACTTC. Protein sequence: CASSFGTREETQYF. The rearrangement uses TRBV7-9 and TRBJ2-5, with D perhaps matching TRBD1 or TRBD2 (5 bases each). With 3 bases removed from V and 5 bases from J, the gap between germline ends came to 13 bases. In germline, CDR1 is SEHNR, CDR2 FQNEAQ (reference sequence). The CDR3 runs to 14 residues.

This clonotype was seen a handful of times. The J gene is TRBJ2-3, the V gene TRBV19, with 7 bases that match TRBD1. V shed 8 bases and J 5 bases; nucleotides not matched to a gene: 7. CDR1 LNHDA and CDR2 SQIVND come from the germline V gene (reference sequence). The CDR3 length is 13 residues. In DNA, the CDR3 is TGTGCCAGTCGGGACAGTTCGAAAGATACGCAGTATTTT. Residues: CASRDSSKDTQYF. Combining the CDR3 with reference TRBV19 and TRBJ2-3 gives the whole variable domain DGGITQSPKYLFRKEGQNVTLSCEQNLNHDAMYWYRQDPGQGLRLIYYSQIVNDFQKGDIAEGYSVSREKKESFPLTVTSAQKNPTAFYLCASRDSSKDTQYFGPGTRLTVL.

At least ten counts were recorded for this clonotype. This chain uses TRBV7-6 with TRBJ2-7; D is perhaps TRBD2 (6 bases). Looked up from germline, CDR1 is SGHVS and CDR2 is FNYEAQ. Trimming stripped 1 base from V and 9 bases from J, with 25 bases between. CDR3 length equals 17 residues. The CDR3 DNA reads TGTGCCAGCAGCTTAGACGCCGGGGGATTTGATCGACATGGGCAGTACTTC. This gives the protein CASSLDAGGFDRHGQYF.

This clonotype was counted many times. The chain is built from TRBV5-1 and TRBJ2-3; the D is unclear. Deletions cut 0 bases from V and 4 bases from J, with 12 bases between. This CDR3 comprises 15 residues. CDR1 is SGHRS and CDR2 is YFSETQ in the germline V gene. DNA for the CDR3: TGCGCCAGCAGCTTGGTTACGGGTCATTCAGATACGCAGTATTTT. Amino acid sequence: CASSLVTGHSDTQYF.

A few counts support this clonotype. This CDR3 is CASSLAGSSGAYNEQFF. The CDR3 region has the DNA TGTGCCAGCAGCTTGGCCGGTTCTAGCGGGGCCTACAATGAGCAGTTCTTC. The V and J genes are TRBV5-4 and TRBJ2-1; 9 bases are a match to TRBD2. Trimming took 0 bases from V and 2 from J; bases not matched to a gene: 6. The CDR3 contains 17 residues. Looked up from germline, CDR1 is SGHNT and CDR2 is YYREEE (reference sequence).

The chain combines TRBV5-1 with TRBJ2-5, with D perhaps TRBD2 (5 bases). Trimming pared 4 bases from V and 0 bases from J, leaving 10 bases between. The germline CDR1 and CDR2 sequences are SGHRS and YFSETQ. The CDR3 is made up of 14 amino acids. Here the CDR3 reads CASSGLTYQETQYF. The CDR3 DNA reads as TGCGCCAGCAGCGGACTCACGTACCAAGAGACCCAGTACTTC. The whole variable domain, remainder taken from reference TRBV5-1 and TRBJ2-5, is KAGVTQTPRYLIKTRGQQVTLSCSPISGHRSVSWYQQTPGQGLQFLFEYFSETQRNKGNFPGRFSGRQFSNSRSEMNVSTLELGDSALYLCASSGLTYQETQYFGPGTRLLVL.

This clonotype was observed a handful of times. The gene calls are TRBV6-2 or TRBV6-3 and TRBJ2-1, with TRBD1 matching over 12 bases. V was clipped by 2 bases and J by 3 bases; unmatched bases: 8. The CDR3 has 18 residues. The germline V gene has CDR1 MNHEY and CDR2 SVGEGT. The DNA for the CDR3 is TGTGCCAGCAGTTACCCCCGGGACAGGGGGCTTCACTACAATGAGCAGTTCTTC. It specifies CASSYPRDRGLHYNEQFF.

The chain joins TRBV6-1 to TRBJ1-2; possible D gene TRBD1, 6 bases. Germline V gene data show CDR1 as MNHNS and CDR2 as SASEGT. Trimming removed 5 bases at V and 5 bases at J, with 15 bases between. CDR3 length equals 14 residues. The CDR3 here is CASSLAGAGYGYTF. The CDR3 nucleotides are TGTGCCAGCAGTCTGGCGGGGGCAGGGTATGGCTACACCTTC.

This rearrangement joins TRBV5-1 to TRBJ1-2; D is perhaps TRBD1 (5 bases). V was shortened by 5 bases and J by 4 bases, with 12 bases between the two germline ends. The CDR3 is 13 residues long. Germline V lookup: CDR1 SGHRS, CDR2 YFSETQ. The CDR3 reads CASRLDDSYGYTF. For the CDR3, the DNA is TGCGCCAGCAGACTAGACGACAGCTATGGCTACACCTTC.

J is TRBJ2-6 and V is TRBV23-1; perhaps TRBD2 as D (5 bases). TRBV23-1 has ORF status, its function being uncertain. V lost 3 bases to trimming and J lost 1 base, with 7 bases between them. This CDR3 region has 15 residues. The CDR3 spells CASSQSGSGANVLTF. The CDR3 DNA reads TGCGCCAGCAGTCAGAGCGGTTCTGGGGCCAACGTCCTGACTTTC.

The chain couples TRBV7-9 to TRBJ2-7; TRBD2 matches 12 bases. Germline-derived CDR1 and CDR2 are SEHNR and FQNEAQ (reference sequence). The CDR3 spans 17 residues. V was pared by 5 bases and J by 10 bases, with 18 bases of the junction left unmatched. CDR3 protein: CASSTSLTSGGPLAQYF. The CDR3 bases are TGTGCCAGCAGCACCAGCCTGACTAGCGGGGGCCCCTTGGCTCAGTACTTC.

Only a few counts were recorded for this clonotype. CDR3 coding DNA: TGCGCCAGCAGCTTGGACAGGGGGCTCGGGGAGCTGTTTTTT. It translates to CASSLDRGLGELFF. The chain employs TRBV5-1 and TRBJ2-2; 9 nucleotides agree with TRBD1. V shed 0 bases and J 7 bases; nucleotides not matched to a gene: 1. Germline loops: CDR1 SGHRS, CDR2 YFSETQ. The CDR3 is made up of 14 amino acids.

Only a few counts were recorded for this clonotype. This rearrangement joins TRBV20-1 to TRBJ1-1; the match to TRBD1 covers 8 bases. The germline V gene has CDR1 DFQATT and CDR2 SNEGSKA (reference sequence). This CDR3 is built from 16 residues. V was clipped by 0 bases and J by 0 bases; unmatched bases: 6. CDR3 residues: CSARDIQGVMNTEAFF. DNA for the CDR3: TGCAGTGCTAGAGATATACAGGGGGTTATGAACACTGAAGCTTTCTTT.

The CDR3 protein is CASSEYRTAETQYF. The DNA of the CDR3 is TGCGCCAGCAGTGAGTATAGGACAGCAGAGACCCAGTACTTC. The chain employs TRBV10-1 and TRBJ2-5, with D possibly being TRBD1 (6 bases). V lost 1 base and J lost 4, with 10 bases in between. The germline gives CDR1 WNHNN, CDR2 SYGVQD (reference sequence). The CDR3 is 14 residues long.

In regard to this clonotype: A read error may be the cause here, since a much bigger clone is one base away. J is TRBJ2-1 and V is TRBV20-1, with 12 nucleotides matching TRBD2. The germline CDR1 and CDR2 sequences are DFQATT and SNEGSKA (reference sequence). The CDR3 spans 17 residues. CDR3 nucleotide sequence: TGCTGTGCTAGAGTCCTAGCGGGGGGGTACGCCTACAATGAGCAGTTCTTC. Translation gives CCARVLAGGYAYNEQFF.

The J gene is TRBJ1-1, the V gene TRBV20-1; 9 bases map to TRBD1. Trimming cost V 6 bases and J 1 base; bases outside gene matches: 6. Germline CDR1 DFQATT, CDR2 SNEGSKA (reference sequence). CDR3 length: 14 amino acids. The chain's CDR3 is CSAAGTGKNTEAFF. Here the CDR3 DNA reads TGCAGTGCGGCCGGGACAGGGAAGAACACTGAAGCTTTCTTT.

This clonotype was recorded many times. The gene calls are TRBV6-2 or TRBV6-3 and TRBJ2-2; 9 bases agree with TRBD1. The CDR3 runs 15 residues. The junction had 2 bases not matched to a gene; V was cut back by 2 bases and J by 4 bases. CDR1 MNHEY and CDR2 SVGEGT come from the germline V gene. CDR3 nucleotide sequence: TGTGCCAGCAGTTACCTGGGACAGGGCACCGGGGAGCTGTTTTTT. It specifies CASSYLGQGTGELFF.

In this sample, this clonotype turned up a few times. The chain links TRBV20-1 to TRBJ1-6, with 9 bases fitting TRBD1. The germline gives CDR1 DFQATT, CDR2 SNEGSKA (reference sequence). The CDR3 has 20 amino acids. V lost 0 bases and J lost 6; bases outside the gene matches: 18. CDR3 residues: CSARDPGRTGVPLANSPLHF. CDR3 in DNA: TGCAGTGCTAGAGATCCCGGGAGGACAGGGGTTCCTCTGGCTAATTCACCCCTCCACTTT.

V usage is TRBV4-3 and J usage is TRBJ2-1, with TRBD2 identical over 12 bases. V lost 0 bases to trimming and J lost 4 bases; unmatched junction nucleotides: 7. Per the germline V gene, CDR1 is LGHNA and CDR2 is YSLEER. The CDR3 sequence is 18 residues long. The CDR3 reads CASSQDPSGGASYNEQFF. CDR3 coding DNA: TGCGCCAGCAGCCAAGACCCTAGCGGGGGGGCCTCTTACAATGAGCAGTTCTTC.

This clonotype was seen a handful of times. The gene calls are TRBV6-2 or TRBV6-3 and TRBJ2-3; TRBD2 matches at 8 bases. V was pared by 7 bases and J by 7 bases, with 13 bases of the junction left unmatched. The CDR3 is made up of 15 amino acids. Looked up from germline, CDR1 is MNHEY and CDR2 is SVGEGT. As DNA, the CDR3 is TGTGCCAGCAATATCGGGGGGGCGGGCAGAAATACGCAGTATTTT. Translating gives CASNIGGAGRNTQYF.